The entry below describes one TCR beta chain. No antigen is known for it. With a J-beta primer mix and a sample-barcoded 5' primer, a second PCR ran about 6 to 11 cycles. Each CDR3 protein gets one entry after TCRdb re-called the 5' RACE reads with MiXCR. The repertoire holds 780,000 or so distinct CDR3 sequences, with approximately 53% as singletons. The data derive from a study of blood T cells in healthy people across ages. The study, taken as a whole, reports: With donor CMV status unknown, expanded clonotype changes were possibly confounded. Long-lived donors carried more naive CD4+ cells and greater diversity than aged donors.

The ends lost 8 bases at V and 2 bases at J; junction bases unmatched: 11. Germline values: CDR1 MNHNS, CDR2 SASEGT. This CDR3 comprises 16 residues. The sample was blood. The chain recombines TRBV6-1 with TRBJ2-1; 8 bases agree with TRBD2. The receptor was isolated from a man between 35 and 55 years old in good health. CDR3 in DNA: TGTGCCAGCGGCCGGGGGGCGGGGGGAACCTACAATGAGCAGTTCTTC. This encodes CASGRGAGGTYNEQFF.